This TCR beta chain was found in a study of T cell responses to AZD1222 COVID-19 vaccine. Broader study findings: Researchers took repertoire samples only after the peak T cell response had come. Among AZD1222 vaccinees, only six or seven were seropositive at baseline. White British people made up most donors, females outnumbered males, and clonal diversity was possibly underestimated. The reported proportion of spike-specific TCRs targeting unmutated variant regions was nearly half.

The germline V and J ends were trimmed by 5 bases and 3 bases, with 8 bases remaining between them. Per the germline V gene, CDR1 is LNHDA and CDR2 is SQIVND (reference sequence). CDR3 length equals 13 residues. TCRdb's copy holds only in-frame clones and misses some; the assay was immunoSEQ multiplex PCR. The profile shows 150,000 to 200,000 clones, around 90% of them singletons. About this clone itself: Its antigen is unidentified.

The source of this sequence is an adult who received the AZD1222 COVID-19 vaccine. The specimen comprised peripheral blood, sampled 28 days after the second AZD1222 dose. The V and J genes are TRBV19 and TRBJ1-5; possibly TRBD1 for D (5 bases). The CDR3 DNA is TGTGCCAGTAGTGGGACTTACAATCAGCCCCAGCATTTT. Protein product: CASSGTYNQPQHF.